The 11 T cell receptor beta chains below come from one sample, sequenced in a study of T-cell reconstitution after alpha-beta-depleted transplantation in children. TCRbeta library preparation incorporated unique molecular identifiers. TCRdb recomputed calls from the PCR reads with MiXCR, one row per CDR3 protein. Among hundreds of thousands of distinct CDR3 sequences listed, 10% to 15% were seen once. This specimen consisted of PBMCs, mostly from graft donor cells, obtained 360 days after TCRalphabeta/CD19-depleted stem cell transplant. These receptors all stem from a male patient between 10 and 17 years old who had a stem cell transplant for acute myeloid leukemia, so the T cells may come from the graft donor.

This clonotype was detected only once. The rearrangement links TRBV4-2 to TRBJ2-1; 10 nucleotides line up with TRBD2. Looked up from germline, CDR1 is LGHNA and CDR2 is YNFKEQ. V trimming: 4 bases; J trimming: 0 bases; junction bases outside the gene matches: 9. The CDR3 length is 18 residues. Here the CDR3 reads CASSPRGLADSSYNEQFF. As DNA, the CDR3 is TGTGCCAGCAGCCCACGAGGACTAGCGGACTCCTCCTACAATGAGCAGTTCTTC.

CDR3 protein: CASSLVTGPQPYEQYF. The CDR3, as DNA: TGTGCCAGCAGCTTAGTTACAGGGCCCCAACCCTACGAGCAGTACTTC. This chain connects TRBV7-2 to TRBJ2-7, with TRBD1 as a possible D gene (6 bases). CDR1 is SGHTA and CDR2 is FQGNSA in the germline V gene. Trimming removed 1 base from V and 2 bases from J, with 15 bases in between. This CDR3 comprises 16 residues.

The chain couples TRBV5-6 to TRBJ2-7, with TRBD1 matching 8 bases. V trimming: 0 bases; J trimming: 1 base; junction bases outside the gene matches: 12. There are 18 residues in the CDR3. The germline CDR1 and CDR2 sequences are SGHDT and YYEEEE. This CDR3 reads CASSLVWSTGVNSYEQYF. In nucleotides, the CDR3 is TGTGCCAGCAGCTTGGTATGGTCGACAGGGGTGAATTCCTACGAGCAGTACTTC. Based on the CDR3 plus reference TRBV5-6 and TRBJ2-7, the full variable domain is DAGVTQSPTHLIKTRGQQVTLRCSPKSGHDTVSWYQQALGQGPQFIFQYYEEEERQRGNFPDRFSGHQFPNYSSELNVNALLLGDSALYLCASSLVWSTGVNSYEQYFGPGTRLTVT.

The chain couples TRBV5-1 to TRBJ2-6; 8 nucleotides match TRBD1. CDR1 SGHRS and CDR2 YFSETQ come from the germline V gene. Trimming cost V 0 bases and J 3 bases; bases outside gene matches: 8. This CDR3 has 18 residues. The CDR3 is CASSLVGQGTVGANVLTF. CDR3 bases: TGCGCCAGCAGCTTGGTTGGACAGGGAACTGTTGGGGCCAACGTCCTGACTTTC.

This CDR3 reads CASSYSKSYEQYF. DNA of the CDR3: TGTGCCAGCAGTTACTCGAAGTCCTACGAGCAGTACTTC. The chain employs TRBV6-6 and TRBJ2-7; D is unresolved. V was cut by 0 bases and J by 1 base, with 4 bases left in between. The length of the CDR3 is 13 residues. From germline, CDR1 is MNHNY and CDR2 SVGAGI (reference sequence).

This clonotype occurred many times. The CDR3 sequence: CASSQDPGPLGGYTF. The CDR3 bases are TGCGCCAGCAGCCAAGATCCGGGGCCTCTAGGAGGCTACACCTTC. The chain links TRBV4-3 to TRBJ1-2; D is perhaps TRBD1 (5 bases). The germline V gene encodes CDR1 LGHNA and CDR2 YSLEER. The CDR3 sequence is 15 residues long. Trimming cost V 0 bases and J 8 bases, with 16 bases left between them.

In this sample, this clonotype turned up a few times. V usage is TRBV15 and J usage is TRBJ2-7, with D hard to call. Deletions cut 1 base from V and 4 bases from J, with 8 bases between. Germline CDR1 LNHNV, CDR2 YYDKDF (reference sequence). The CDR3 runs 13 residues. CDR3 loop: CATSRADAYEQYF. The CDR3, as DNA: TGTGCCACCAGCAGAGCTGATGCATACGAGCAGTACTTC.

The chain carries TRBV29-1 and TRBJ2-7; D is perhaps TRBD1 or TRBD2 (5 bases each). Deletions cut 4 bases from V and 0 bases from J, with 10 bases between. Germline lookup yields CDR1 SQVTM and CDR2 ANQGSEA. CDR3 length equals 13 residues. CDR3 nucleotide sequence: TGCAGCGTTGCGGGGACCCCCTCCTACGAGCAGTACTTC. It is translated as CSVAGTPSYEQYF.

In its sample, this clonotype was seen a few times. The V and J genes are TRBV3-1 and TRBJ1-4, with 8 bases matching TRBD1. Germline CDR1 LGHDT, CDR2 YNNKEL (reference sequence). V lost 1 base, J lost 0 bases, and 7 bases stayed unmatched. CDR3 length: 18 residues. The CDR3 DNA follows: TGTGCCAGCAGCCAAGTTTTCAGGGGGCAGGCAACTAATGAAAAACTGTTTTTT. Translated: CASSQVFRGQATNEKLFF.

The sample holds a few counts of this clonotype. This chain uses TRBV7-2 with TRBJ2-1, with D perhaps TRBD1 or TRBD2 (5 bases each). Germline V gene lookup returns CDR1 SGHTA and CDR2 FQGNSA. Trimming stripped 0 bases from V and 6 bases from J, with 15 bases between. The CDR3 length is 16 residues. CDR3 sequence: CASSLAPGRIFNEQFF. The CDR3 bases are TGTGCCAGCAGCTTAGCCCCGGGACGGATTTTCAATGAGCAGTTCTTC.

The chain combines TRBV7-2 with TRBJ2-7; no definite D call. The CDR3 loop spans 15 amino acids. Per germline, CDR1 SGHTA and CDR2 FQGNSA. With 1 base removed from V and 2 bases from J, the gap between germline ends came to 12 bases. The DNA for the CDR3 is TGTGCCAGCAGCTTAGTTCTGGGCGGAACCTACGAGCAGTACTTC. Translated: CASSLVLGGTYEQYF. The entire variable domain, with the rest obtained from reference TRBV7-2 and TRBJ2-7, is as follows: GAGVSQSPSNKVTEKGKDVELRCDPISGHTALYWYRQSLGQGLEFLIYFQGNSAPDKSGLPSDRFSAERTGGSVSTLTIQRTQQEDSAVYLCASSLVLGGTYEQYFGPGTRLTVT.